Listed here are 4 T cell receptor beta chains from one sample, sequenced in a study of blood T cell repertoires in COVID-19. Measured with immunoSEQ multiplex PCR; TCRdb has only the in-frame clones, and not every one. The table lists more than 200,000 clones, around nine tenths of them singletons. The sample was peripheral blood. Every receptor here comes from a woman aged 55-69 years with COVID-19, enrolled during active disease.

The chain recombines TRBV21-1 with TRBJ2-7; TRBD2, the table's D call, was not compared with the DNA. TRBV21-1 has pseudogene status. The CDR3 is made up of 21 amino acids. The CDR3 sequence is CASSRNSRDRGPSGRGVEQYF. CDR3 DNA sequence: TGTGCCAGCAGCAGAAACTCCCGGGACAGGGGCCCTAGCGGGAGAGGTGTGGAGCAGTACTTC.

V is TRBV27 and J is TRBJ2-1; D is perhaps TRBD2 (7 bases). This CDR3 comprises 16 residues. Germline-derived CDR1 and CDR2 are MNHEY and SMNVEV (reference sequence). Trimming took off 6 bases at V and 3 bases at J, with 18 bases between the two ends. CDR3 protein: CASRSWGRERYNEQFF. The CDR3 region has the DNA TGTGCCAGCAGATCTTGGGGGCGGGAGCGCTACAATGAGCAGTTCTTC.

V gene TRBV18 combines with J gene TRBJ2-5; 8 nucleotides align to TRBD1. With 1 base clipped from V and 5 bases from J, the junction kept 6 bases outside the gene matches. The CDR3 has 15 amino acids. Looked up from germline, CDR1 is KGHSH and CDR2 is LQKENI. CDR3 residues: CASSPQPGGQETQYF. The CDR3 region has the DNA TGTGCCAGCTCACCACAACCAGGGGGCCAGGAGACCCAGTACTTC.

The gene calls are TRBV7-3 and TRBJ1-2; D not certain. V gave up 5 bases and J gave up 6 bases, with 13 bases separating them. The CDR3 is 13 residues long. CDR1 SGHTA and CDR2 FQGTGA come from the germline V gene. The CDR3 reads CASSDRSGNGYTF. DNA of the CDR3: TGTGCCAGCAGCGATCGATCGGGGAATGGCTACACCTTC.